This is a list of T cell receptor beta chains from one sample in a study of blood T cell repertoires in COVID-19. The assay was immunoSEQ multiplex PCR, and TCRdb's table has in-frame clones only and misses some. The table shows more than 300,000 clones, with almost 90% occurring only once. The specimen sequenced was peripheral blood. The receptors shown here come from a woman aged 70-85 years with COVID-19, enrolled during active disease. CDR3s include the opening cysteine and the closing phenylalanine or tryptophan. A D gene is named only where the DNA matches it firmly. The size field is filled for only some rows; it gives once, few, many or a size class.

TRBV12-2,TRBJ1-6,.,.,TGTGCAAGTCGCTGCCGGAAAGTTAAGGAGGACTATAATTCACCCCTCCACTTT,CASRCRKVKEDYNSPLHF
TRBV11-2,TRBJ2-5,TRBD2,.,TGTGCCAGCAGCTTAGCGATTAGCGGGGGGGTTGAGACCCAGTACTTC,CASSLAISGGVETQYF
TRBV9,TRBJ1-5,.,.,TGTGCCAGCAGCGCCCAGGGGAGTAGCAATCAGCCCCAGCATTTT,CASSAQGSSNQPQHF
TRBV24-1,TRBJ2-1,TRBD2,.,TGTGCCACCAGTGATTCTGGGGGGGGAGATGAGCAGTTCTTC,CATSDSGGGDEQFF
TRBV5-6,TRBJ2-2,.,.,TGTGCCAGCGCACGAAGCGGCTACACCGGGGAGCTGTTTTTT,CASARSGYTGELFF
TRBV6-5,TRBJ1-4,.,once,TGTGCCAGCAGGGCCTCGGGGGGGACTAATGAAAAACTGTTTTTT,CASRASGGTNEKLFF
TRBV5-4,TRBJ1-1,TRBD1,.,TGTGCCAGCTGGGGACAGACGAACACTGAAGCTTTCTTT,CASWGQTNTEAFF
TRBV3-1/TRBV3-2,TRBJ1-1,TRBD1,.,TGTGCCAGCAGCCAAAATCAGGGGGCCTACACTGAAGCTTTCTTT,CASSQNQGAYTEAFF
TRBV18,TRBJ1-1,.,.,TGTGCCAGCTCACCATTGCGGGGAACTGAAGCTTTCTTT,CASSPLRGTEAFF
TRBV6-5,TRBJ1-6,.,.,TGTGCCAGCAGTTACGGGGCGTCAAACTCACCCCTCCACTTT,CASSYGASNSPLHF
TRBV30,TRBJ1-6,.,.,TGTGCCTGGAGTGTTAGTTATACCTCACCCCTCCACTTT,CAWSVSYTSPLHF
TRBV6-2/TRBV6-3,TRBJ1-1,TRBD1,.,TGTGCCAGCAGTTACTCGCAGGGGGTTCACACTGAAGCTTTCTTT,CASSYSQGVHTEAFF
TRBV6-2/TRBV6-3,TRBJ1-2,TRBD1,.,TGTGCCAGCAGCCCTACCGGGACAGGGCTATCTTACTATGGCTACACCTTC,CASSPTGTGLSYYGYTF
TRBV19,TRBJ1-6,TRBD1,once,TGTGCCAGTAGTACTGGTGGGACAGGGGGCAATTCACCCCTCCACTTT,CASSTGGTGGNSPLHF
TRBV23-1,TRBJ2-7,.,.,TGCGCCAGCAGTTTTCCCGGTTACGAGCAGTACTTC,CASSFPGYEQYF
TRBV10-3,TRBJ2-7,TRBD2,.,TGTGCCATCAGTGAGTCAGGGAGGGCGGGGCCGGGCGAGCAGTACTTC,CAISESGRAGPGEQYF
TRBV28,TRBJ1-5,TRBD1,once,TGTGCCAGCAGCATGGGACAGCTCAATCAGCCCCAGCATTTT,CASSMGQLNQPQHF
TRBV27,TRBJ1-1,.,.,TGTGCCAGCAGCTACAGGGCGGCCACTGAAGCTTTCTTT,CASSYRAATEAFF